Below are 9 T cell receptor beta chains sequenced from a single sample in a study of ipilimumab plus nivolumab after autologous stem cell transplantation. TCRdb keeps only in-frame clones here, not all; method: immunoSEQ multiplex PCR. This sample has some 43,000 clones, with roughly 84% found just once. The sequencing here drew on PBMCs, taken in a trial of ipilimumab plus nivolumab as post-transplant consolidation. The receptors were gathered from a male donor with multiple myeloma.

The chain uses TRBV5-6 and TRBJ2-7; D possibly corresponds to TRBD1 (6 bases). Germline values: CDR1 SGHDT, CDR2 YYEEEE. This CDR3 has 15 residues. Trimming cost V 5 bases and J 6 bases, with 21 bases left between them. Here the CDR3 reads CASRLRTGTLGEQYF. The CDR3 DNA sequence: TGTGCCAGCAGGTTACGGACCGGGACACTGGGCGAGCAGTACTTC.

This rearrangement joins TRBV5-1 to TRBJ1-6, with 7 nucleotides matching TRBD1. The CDR3 consists of 15 residues. Germline CDR1 SGHRS, CDR2 YFSETQ. Trimming cost V 1 base and J 4 bases; bases outside gene matches: 2. The CDR3 protein is CASSLQGQYNSPLHF. CDR3 nucleotide sequence: TGCGCCAGCAGCTTGCAGGGACAGTATAATTCACCCCTCCACTTT. Looking up the rest from reference TRBV5-1 and TRBJ1-6 gives the full variable domain: KAGVTQTPRYLIKTRGQQVTLSCSPISGHRSVSWYQQTPGQGLQFLFEYFSETQRNKGNFPGRFSGRQFSNSRSEMNVSTLELGDSALYLCASSLQGQYNSPLHFGNGTRLTVT.

This clone was observed once. The genes are TRBV13 and TRBJ2-7; 8 bases are shared with TRBD2. From germline, CDR1 is PRHDT and CDR2 FYEKMQ (reference sequence). This CDR3 is 14 amino acids long. J gave up 6 bases and V 7 bases, and 11 bases lay outside the gene matches. The CDR3 sequence: CASTRGGRRGEQYF. The CDR3 DNA is TGTGCCAGCACTCGGGGGGGCCGCCGGGGCGAGCAGTACTTC.

The V and J genes are TRBV27 and TRBJ1-3; no definite D call. V was cut by 3 bases and J by 0 bases, with 12 bases left in between. The V gene's germline CDR1 is MNHEY and CDR2 SMNVEV (reference sequence). This CDR3 has 16 residues. The CDR3 DNA sequence: TGTGCCAGCAGTTTTTTCGTCAGACTCTCTGGAAACACCATATATTTT. This codes for CASSFFVRLSGNTIYF.

This chain connects TRBV10-3 to TRBJ2-3; 7 bases match TRBD2. Germline V gene lookup returns CDR1 ENHRY and CDR2 SYGVKD. The CDR3 is 17 residues long. Trimming cost V 2 bases and J 0 bases; bases outside gene matches: 8. The CDR3 region is CAISEKDDGGSTDTQYF. The CDR3, as DNA: TGTGCCATCAGTGAGAAAGATGACGGGGGGAGCACAGATACGCAGTATTTT.

V gene TRBV18 combines with J gene TRBJ2-3; 12 bases map to TRBD2. V dropped 0 bases and J dropped 5; count of bases not matched to a gene: 0. From germline, CDR1 is KGHSH and CDR2 LQKENI. The CDR3 totals 15 residues. The CDR3: CASSPPGLAGDTQYF. The DNA of the CDR3 is TGTGCCAGCTCACCACCGGGACTAGCGGGAGATACGCAGTATTTT.

The chain uses TRBV14 and TRBJ2-7; D call uncertain. V lost 4 bases, J lost 2 bases, and 9 bases lay in between. The CDR3 contains 13 residues. Germline CDR1 SGHDN, CDR2 FVKESK. CDR3 region: CASSLRFAYEQYF. The CDR3 DNA reads TGTGCCAGCAGCCTTAGATTCGCCTACGAGCAGTACTTC.

This clone was picked up a small number of times. The chain recombines TRBV10-1 with TRBJ1-2, with a tentative D call TRBD1 (5 bases). V lost 1 base and J 4 bases, leaving 7 bases between the germline ends. Germline CDR1 is WNHNN and CDR2 is SYGVQD (reference sequence). The CDR3 contains 13 residues. CDR3 sequence reads: CASSEYGTYGYTF. The CDR3 region has the DNA TGCGCCAGCAGTGAGTACGGGACCTATGGCTACACCTTC.

The CDR3 loop reads CASSHPRAGGSSSYGYTF. DNA of the CDR3: TGCGCCAGCAGCCATCCCAGGGCAGGGGGCAGTTCTAGCTATGGCTACACCTTC. This chain connects TRBV4-1 to TRBJ1-2; the match to TRBD1 covers 8 bases. V dropped 3 bases and J dropped 4; count of bases not matched to a gene: 16. The CDR3 is 18 amino acids. Per the germline V gene, CDR1 is MGHRA and CDR2 is YSYEKL.